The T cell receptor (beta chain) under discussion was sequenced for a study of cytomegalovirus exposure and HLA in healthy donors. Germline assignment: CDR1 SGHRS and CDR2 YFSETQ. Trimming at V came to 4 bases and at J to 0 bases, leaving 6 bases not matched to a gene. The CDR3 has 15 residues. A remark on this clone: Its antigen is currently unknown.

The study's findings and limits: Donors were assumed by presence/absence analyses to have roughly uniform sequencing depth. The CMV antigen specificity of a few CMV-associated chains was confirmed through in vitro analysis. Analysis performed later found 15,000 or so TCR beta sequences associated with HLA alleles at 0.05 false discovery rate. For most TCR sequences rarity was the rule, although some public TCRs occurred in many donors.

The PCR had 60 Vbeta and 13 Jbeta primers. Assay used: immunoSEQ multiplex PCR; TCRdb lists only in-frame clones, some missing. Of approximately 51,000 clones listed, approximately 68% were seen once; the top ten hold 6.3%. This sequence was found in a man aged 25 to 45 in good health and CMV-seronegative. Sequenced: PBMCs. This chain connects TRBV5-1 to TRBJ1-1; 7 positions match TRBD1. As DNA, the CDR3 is TGCGCCAGCAGCGCTACAACAGGGGTGAACACTGAAGCTTTCTTT. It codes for CASSATTGVNTEAFF. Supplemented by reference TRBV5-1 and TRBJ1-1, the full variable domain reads KAGVTQTPRYLIKTRGQQVTLSCSPISGHRSVSWYQQTPGQGLQFLFEYFSETQRNKGNFPGRFSGRQFSNSRSEMNVSTLELGDSALYLCASSATTGVNTEAFFGQGTRLTVV.